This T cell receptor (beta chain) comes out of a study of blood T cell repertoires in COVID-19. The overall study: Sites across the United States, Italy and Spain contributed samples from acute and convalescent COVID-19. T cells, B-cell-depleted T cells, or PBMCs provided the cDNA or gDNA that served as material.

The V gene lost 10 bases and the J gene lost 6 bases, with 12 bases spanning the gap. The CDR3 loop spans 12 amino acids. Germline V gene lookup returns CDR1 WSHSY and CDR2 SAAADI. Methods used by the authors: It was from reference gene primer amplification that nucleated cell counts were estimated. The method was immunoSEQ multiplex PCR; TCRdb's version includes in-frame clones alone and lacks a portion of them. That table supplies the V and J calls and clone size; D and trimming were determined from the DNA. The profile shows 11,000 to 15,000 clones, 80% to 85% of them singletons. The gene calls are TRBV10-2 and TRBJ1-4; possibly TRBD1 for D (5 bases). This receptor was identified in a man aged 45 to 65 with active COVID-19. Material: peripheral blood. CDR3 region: CATWDFDEKLFF. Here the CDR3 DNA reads TGCGCCACCTGGGACTTCGATGAAAAACTGTTTTTT.